Below are 2 T cell receptor beta chains sequenced from a single sample in a study of OX40 agonist ivuxolimab in advanced cancers. Data came from immunoSEQ multiplex PCR; TCRdb stores just in-frame clones and leaves some out. This table holds about 45,000 clones, over 90% found once. The material was CD4+ or CD8+ T cells sorted from blood, obtained in a trial of the OX40 agonist ivuxolimab. All receptors come from an adult with an advanced solid tumor such as melanoma, head and neck, liver or kidney cancer.

The gene calls are TRBV5-6 and TRBJ1-5, with 8 bases matching TRBD1. Germline V gene sequence: CDR1 SGHDT, CDR2 YYEEEE. J lost 4 bases, V lost 0 bases, and 0 bases had no gene match. CDR3 length equals 14 residues. The CDR3 here is CASSLGTGNQPQHF. For the CDR3, the DNA is TGTGCCAGCAGCTTGGGGACAGGGAATCAGCCCCAGCATTTT.

The chain combines TRBV11-1 with TRBJ2-7, with D unresolved. Germline V gene data show CDR1 as SGHAT and CDR2 as FQDESV (reference sequence). The length of the CDR3 is 13 residues. With 0 bases removed from V and 4 bases from J, the gap between germline ends came to 7 bases. Written as DNA, the CDR3 is TGTGCCAGCAGCTTAGCTTTTGCTTACGAGCAGTACTTC. This gives the protein CASSLAFAYEQYF.